This TCR beta chain was recovered during a study of blood T cell repertoires in COVID-19. Across the study: The United States, Italy and Spain were the sources of the acute and convalescent COVID-19 samples. The cDNA or gDNA used as material had been derived from T cells, B-cell-depleted T cells, or PBMCs.

The CDR3 runs to 18 residues. Trimming shortened V by 3 bases and J by 12 bases, and 32 bases separated the two germline ends. Germline lookup yields CDR1 LGHDT and CDR2 YNNKEL (reference sequence). Methods used by the authors: Cell counts per sample came from amplifying reference gene primers. Repertoires were generated with immunoSEQ multiplex PCR, while TCRdb's copy carries only in-frame clones and drops some. That table gives V, J and clone size, and the DNA gave D and trimming. The repertoire holds fewer than 60,000 clones, with more than 80% as singletons. The source of this sequence is a human donor in a cohort sampled during active COVID-19. This chain uses TRBV3-1 (or the pseudogene TRBV3-2) with TRBJ2-5; weak D call: TRBD1 (7 bases). The sequenced sample consisted of peripheral blood. CDR3 sequence: CASSQARHLRGEPARKYF. The CDR3 DNA reads TGTGCCAGCAGCCAGGCGAGACACCTCAGGGGGGAGCCTGCTAGAAAGTACTTC.